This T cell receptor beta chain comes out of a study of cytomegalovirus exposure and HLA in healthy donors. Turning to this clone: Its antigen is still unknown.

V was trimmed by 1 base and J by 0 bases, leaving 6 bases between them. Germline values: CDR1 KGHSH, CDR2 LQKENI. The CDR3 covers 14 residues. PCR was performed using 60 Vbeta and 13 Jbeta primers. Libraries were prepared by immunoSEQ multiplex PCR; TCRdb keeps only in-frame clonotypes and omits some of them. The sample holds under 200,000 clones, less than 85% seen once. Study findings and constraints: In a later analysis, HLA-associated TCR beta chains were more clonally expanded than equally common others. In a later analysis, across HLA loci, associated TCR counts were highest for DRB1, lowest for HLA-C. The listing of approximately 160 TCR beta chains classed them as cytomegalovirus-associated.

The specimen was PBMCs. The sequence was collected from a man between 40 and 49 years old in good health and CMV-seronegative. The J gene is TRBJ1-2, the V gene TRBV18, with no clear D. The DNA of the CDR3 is TGTGCCAGCTCACCACAGGAGTCTAACTATGGCTACACCTTC. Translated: CASSPQESNYGYTF.